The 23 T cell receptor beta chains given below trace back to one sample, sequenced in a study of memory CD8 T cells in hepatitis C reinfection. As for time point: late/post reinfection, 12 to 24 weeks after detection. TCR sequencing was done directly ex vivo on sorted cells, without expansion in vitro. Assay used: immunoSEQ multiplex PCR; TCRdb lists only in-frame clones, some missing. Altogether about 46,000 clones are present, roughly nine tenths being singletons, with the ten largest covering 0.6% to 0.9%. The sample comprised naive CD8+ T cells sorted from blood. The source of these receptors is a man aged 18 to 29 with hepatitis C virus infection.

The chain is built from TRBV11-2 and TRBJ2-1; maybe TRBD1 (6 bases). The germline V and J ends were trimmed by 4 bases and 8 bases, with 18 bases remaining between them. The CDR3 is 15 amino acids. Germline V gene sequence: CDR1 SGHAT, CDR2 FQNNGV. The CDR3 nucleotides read TGTGCCAGCAGCTACTCACAGGGTCCAGGGGATGAGCAGTTCTTC. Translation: CASSYSQGPGDEQFF.

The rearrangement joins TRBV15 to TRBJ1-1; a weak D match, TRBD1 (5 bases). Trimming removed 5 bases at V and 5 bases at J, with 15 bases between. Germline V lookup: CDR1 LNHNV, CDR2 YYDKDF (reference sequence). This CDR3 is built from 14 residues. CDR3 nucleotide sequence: TGTGCCACCAGCGGTTTACGGGGGAGAACTGAAGCTTTCTTT. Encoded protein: CATSGLRGRTEAFF.

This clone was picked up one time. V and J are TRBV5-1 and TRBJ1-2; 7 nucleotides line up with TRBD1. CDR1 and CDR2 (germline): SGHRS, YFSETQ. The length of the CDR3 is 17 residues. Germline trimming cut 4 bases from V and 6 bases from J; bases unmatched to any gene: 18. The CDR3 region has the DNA TGCGCCAGCAGCCTAGGTTGGGTGGACGGGACAGCTGATGGCTACACCTTC. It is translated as CASSLGWVDGTADGYTF.

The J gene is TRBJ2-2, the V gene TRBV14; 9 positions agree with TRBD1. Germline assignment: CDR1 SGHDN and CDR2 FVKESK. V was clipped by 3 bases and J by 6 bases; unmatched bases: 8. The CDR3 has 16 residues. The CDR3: CASSQTGTGWAGELFF. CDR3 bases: TGTGCCAGCAGCCAGACCGGGACAGGGTGGGCCGGGGAGCTGTTTTTT.

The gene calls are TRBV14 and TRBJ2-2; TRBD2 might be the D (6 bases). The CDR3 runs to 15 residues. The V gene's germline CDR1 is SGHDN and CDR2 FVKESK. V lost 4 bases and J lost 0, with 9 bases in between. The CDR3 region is CASSRVAANTGELFF. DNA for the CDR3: TGTGCCAGCAGCCGTGTAGCGGCGAACACCGGGGAGCTGTTTTTT.

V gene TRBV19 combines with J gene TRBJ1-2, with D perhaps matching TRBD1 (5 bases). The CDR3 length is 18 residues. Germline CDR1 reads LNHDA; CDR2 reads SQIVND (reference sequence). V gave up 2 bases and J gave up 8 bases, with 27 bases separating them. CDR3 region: CASSIPPTELPRGRGYTF. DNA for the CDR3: TGTGCCAGTAGTATACCTCCGACAGAACTCCCCCGAGGACGCGGCTACACCTTC.

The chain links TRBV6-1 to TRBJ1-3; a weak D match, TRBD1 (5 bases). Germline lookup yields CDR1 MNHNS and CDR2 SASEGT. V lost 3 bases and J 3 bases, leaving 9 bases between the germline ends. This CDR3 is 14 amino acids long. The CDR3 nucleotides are TGTGCCAGCAGTGAGGGGCCAATTGGAAACACCATATATTTT. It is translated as CASSEGPIGNTIYF.

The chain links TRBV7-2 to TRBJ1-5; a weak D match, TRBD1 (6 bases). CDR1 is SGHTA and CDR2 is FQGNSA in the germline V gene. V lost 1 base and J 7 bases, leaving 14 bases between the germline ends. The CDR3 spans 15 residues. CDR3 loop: CASSLVLGGGQPQHF. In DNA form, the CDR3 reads TGTGCCAGCAGCTTAGTGCTTGGGGGCGGCCAGCCCCAGCATTTT.

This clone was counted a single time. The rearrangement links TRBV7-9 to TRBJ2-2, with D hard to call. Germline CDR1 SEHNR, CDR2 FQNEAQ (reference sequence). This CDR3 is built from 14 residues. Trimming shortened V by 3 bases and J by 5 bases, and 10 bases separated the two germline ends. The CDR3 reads CASSFPGQTGELFF. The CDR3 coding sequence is TGTGCCAGCAGCTTTCCTGGCCAAACCGGGGAGCTGTTTTTT.

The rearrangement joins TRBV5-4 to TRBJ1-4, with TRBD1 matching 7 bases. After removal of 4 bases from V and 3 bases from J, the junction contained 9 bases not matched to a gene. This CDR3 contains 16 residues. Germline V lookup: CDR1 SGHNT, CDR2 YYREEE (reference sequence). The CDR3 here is CASSSDREQANEKLFF. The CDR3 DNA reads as TGTGCCAGCAGCAGCGACAGGGAGCAGGCTAATGAAAAACTGTTTTTT. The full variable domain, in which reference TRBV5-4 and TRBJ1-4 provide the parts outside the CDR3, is ETGVTQSPTHLIKTRGQQVTLRCSSQSGHNTVSWYQQALGQGPQFIFQYYREEENGRGNFPPRFSGLQFPNYSSELNVNALELDDSALYLCASSSDREQANEKLFFGSGTQLSVL.

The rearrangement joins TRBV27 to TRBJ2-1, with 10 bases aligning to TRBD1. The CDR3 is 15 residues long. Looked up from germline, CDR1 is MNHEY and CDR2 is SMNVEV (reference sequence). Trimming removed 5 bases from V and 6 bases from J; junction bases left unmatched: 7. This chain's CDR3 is CASSPGTGALNEQFF. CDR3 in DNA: TGTGCCAGCAGTCCGGGGACAGGGGCCCTCAATGAGCAGTTCTTC.

The CDR3 DNA sequence: TGTGCCAGCTCACCACAGAAGATCGGGACAGGCTACAATGAGCAGTTCTTC. The encoded protein is CASSPQKIGTGYNEQFF. The rearrangement uses TRBV18 and TRBJ2-1; 8 bases agree with TRBD1. The CDR3 sequence is 17 residues long. Germline V gene data show CDR1 as KGHSH and CDR2 as LQKENI. V gave up 1 base and J gave up 3 bases; unmatched junction bases: 8.

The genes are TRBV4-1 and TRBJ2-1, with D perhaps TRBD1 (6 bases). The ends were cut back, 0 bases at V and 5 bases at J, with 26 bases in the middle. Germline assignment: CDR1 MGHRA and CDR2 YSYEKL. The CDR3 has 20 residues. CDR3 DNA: TGCGCCAGCAGCCAAGACGCCCCCCGGCAAACAGGGACGGGAAACAATGAGCAGTTCTTC. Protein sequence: CASSQDAPRQTGTGNNEQFF.

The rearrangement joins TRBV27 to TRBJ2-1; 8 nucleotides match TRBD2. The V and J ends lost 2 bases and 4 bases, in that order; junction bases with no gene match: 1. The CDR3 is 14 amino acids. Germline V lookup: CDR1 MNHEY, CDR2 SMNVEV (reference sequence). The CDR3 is CASSLTSGYNEQFF. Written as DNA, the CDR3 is TGTGCCAGCAGTTTAACTAGCGGATACAATGAGCAGTTCTTC.

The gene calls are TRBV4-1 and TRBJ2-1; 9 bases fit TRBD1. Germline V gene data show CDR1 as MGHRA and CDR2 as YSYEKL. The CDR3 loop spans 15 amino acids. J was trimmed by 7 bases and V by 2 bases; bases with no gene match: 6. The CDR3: CASSQSGTGRNEQFF. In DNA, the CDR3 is TGCGCCAGCAGCCAATCCGGGACAGGGAGGAATGAGCAGTTCTTC.

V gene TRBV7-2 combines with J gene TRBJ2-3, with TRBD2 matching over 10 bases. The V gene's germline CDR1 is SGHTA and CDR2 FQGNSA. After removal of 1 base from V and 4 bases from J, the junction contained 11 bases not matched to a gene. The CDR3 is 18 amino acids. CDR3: CASSLGPSGRSTPDTQYF. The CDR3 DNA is TGTGCCAGCAGCTTAGGCCCTAGCGGGAGAAGTACCCCAGATACGCAGTATTTT.

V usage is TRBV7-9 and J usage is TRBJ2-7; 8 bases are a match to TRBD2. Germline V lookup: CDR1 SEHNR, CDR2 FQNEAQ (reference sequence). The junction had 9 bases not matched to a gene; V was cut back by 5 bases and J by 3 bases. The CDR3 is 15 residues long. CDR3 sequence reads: CASSPGTSSLYEQYF. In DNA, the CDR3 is TGTGCCAGCAGCCCCGGGACTAGTAGTCTCTACGAGCAGTACTTC.

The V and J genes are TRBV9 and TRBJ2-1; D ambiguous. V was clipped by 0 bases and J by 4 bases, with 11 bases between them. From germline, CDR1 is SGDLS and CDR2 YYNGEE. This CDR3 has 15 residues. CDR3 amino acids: CASSVAGLIYNEQFF. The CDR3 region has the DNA TGTGCCAGCAGCGTAGCTGGGCTGATATACAATGAGCAGTTCTTC.

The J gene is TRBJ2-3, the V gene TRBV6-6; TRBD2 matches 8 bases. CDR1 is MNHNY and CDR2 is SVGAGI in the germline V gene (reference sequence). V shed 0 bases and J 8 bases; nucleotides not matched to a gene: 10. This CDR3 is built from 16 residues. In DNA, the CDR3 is TGTGCCAGCAGTTACTCGCTGGAACTAGCGGATCGTACGCAGTATTTT. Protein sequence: CASSYSLELADRTQYF.

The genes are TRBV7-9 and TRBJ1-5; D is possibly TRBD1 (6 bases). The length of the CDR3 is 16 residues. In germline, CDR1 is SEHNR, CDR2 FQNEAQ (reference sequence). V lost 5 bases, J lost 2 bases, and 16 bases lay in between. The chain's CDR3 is CASSKIEGGGNQPQHF. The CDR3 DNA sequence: TGTGCCAGCAGCAAAATCGAGGGGGGGGGCAATCAGCCCCAGCATTTT.

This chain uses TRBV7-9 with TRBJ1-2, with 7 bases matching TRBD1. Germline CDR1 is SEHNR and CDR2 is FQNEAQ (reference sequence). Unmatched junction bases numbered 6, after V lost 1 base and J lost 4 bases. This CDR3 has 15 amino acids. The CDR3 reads CASSLVGQDLYGYTF. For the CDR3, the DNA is TGTGCCAGCAGCTTAGTAGGACAGGACCTCTATGGCTACACCTTC.

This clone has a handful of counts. CDR3 residues: CASSLQDQRETQYF. The CDR3 nucleotides are TGTGCCAGTTCCCTCCAGGACCAGCGGGAGACCCAGTACTTC. The chain employs TRBV19 and TRBJ2-5; possibly TRBD2 for D (5 bases). The V gene's germline CDR1 is LNHDA and CDR2 SQIVND (reference sequence). The ends were cut back, 8 bases at V and 5 bases at J, with 18 bases in the middle. The CDR3 loop spans 14 amino acids.

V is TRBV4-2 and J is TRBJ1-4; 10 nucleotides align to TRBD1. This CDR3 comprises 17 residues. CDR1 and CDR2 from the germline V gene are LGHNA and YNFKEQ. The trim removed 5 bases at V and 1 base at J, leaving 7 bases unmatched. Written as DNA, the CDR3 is TGTGCCAGCAGCTCTGACAGGGGGCCTATAACTAATGAAAAACTGTTTTTT. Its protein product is CASSSDRGPITNEKLFF.